Each of the 23 T cell receptor beta chains below was sequenced from the same sample in a study of OX40 agonist ivuxolimab in advanced cancers. The library was produced with the immunoSEQ multiplex PCR assay. TCRdb limited this immuneACCESS table to in-frame rearrangements with V and J called. A share of clones is missing; checked studies link under half to unresolved V genes, and the rest is unexplained. This sample lists 58,000 or so clones; 85% to 90% were detected once. The ten largest clones add up to about 11% of the sample. The sample in question was CD4+ or CD8+ T cells sorted from blood, obtained in a trial of the OX40 agonist ivuxolimab. Receptors were obtained from an adult with an advanced solid tumor such as melanoma, head and neck, liver or kidney cancer.

V gene TRBV19 combines with J gene TRBJ2-1; no reliable D call. The CDR3 runs 16 residues. Per the germline V gene, CDR1 is LNHDA and CDR2 is SQIVND (reference sequence). The germline V and J ends were trimmed by 1 base and 0 bases, with 10 bases remaining between them. The CDR3: CASSIGVGSSYNEQFF. In nucleotides, the CDR3 is TGTGCCAGTAGTATAGGTGTCGGTAGCTCCTACAATGAGCAGTTCTTC.

V gene TRBV6-5 combines with J gene TRBJ1-6, with D uncertain. V was cut by 0 bases and J by 9 bases, with 15 bases left in between. CDR1 and CDR2 from the germline V gene are MNHEY and SVGAGI. The CDR3 runs to 16 residues. CDR3 DNA: TGTGCCAGCAGTTACTCCTCGGTGGAGGGTGGTTCACCCCTCCACTTT. Translated, it gives CASSYSSVEGGSPLHF.

The CDR3 here is CASSGQAYEQYF. In nucleotides, the CDR3 is TGCGCCAGCAGTGGACAGGCCTACGAGCAGTACTTC. The rearrangement uses TRBV5-1 and TRBJ2-7; 7 bases line up with TRBD1. The trim removed 5 bases at V and 2 bases at J, leaving 1 base unmatched. CDR3 length: 12 residues. Germline assignment: CDR1 SGHRS and CDR2 YFSETQ.

V and J are TRBV11-3 and TRBJ2-1, with 11 nucleotides matching TRBD2. This CDR3 is built from 17 residues. The J segment lost 4 bases and the V segment lost 5 bases, leaving 10 bases of the junction unmatched. The germline gives CDR1 SGHNT, CDR2 YENEEA. In DNA form, the CDR3 reads TGTGCCAGCAGCCAGGGACGACTAGCGGGGACATACAATGAGCAGTTCTTC. Its translation: CASSQGRLAGTYNEQFF. Full variable domain (outside the CDR3, taken from reference TRBV11-3 and TRBJ2-1): EAGVVQSPRYKIIEKKQPVAFWCNPISGHNTLYWYLQNLGQGPELLIRYENEEAVDDSQLPKDRFSAERLKGVDSTLKIQPAELGDSAVYLCASSQGRLAGTYNEQFFGPGTRLTVL.

This clone was seen just once. This chain uses TRBV11-3 with TRBJ2-2; D remains ambiguous. The CDR3 length is 12 residues. Germline assignment: CDR1 SGHNT and CDR2 YENEEA. V lost 6 bases and J lost 2, with 4 bases in between. The CDR3 region has the DNA TGTGCCAGCAGTCTTAACACCGGGGAGCTGTTTTTT. Translating gives CASSLNTGELFF.

The gene calls are TRBV6-5 and TRBJ1-2; the D is unclear. The germline V gene has CDR1 MNHEY and CDR2 SVGAGI. V was pared by 3 bases and J by 3 bases, with 8 bases between. The CDR3 is 13 residues long. In DNA form, the CDR3 reads TGTGCCAGCAGTTATGAGAGAGACTATGGCTACACCTTC. As protein: CASSYERDYGYTF.

CDR3 loop: CASKNNTGELFF. CDR3 bases: TGTGCCAGCAAGAATAACACCGGGGAGCTGTTTTTT. The V gene is TRBV19, the J gene TRBJ2-2; D call uncertain. Trimming removed 9 bases from V and 2 bases from J, with 7 bases in between. Germline CDR1 reads LNHDA; CDR2 reads SQIVND (reference sequence). This CDR3 region has 12 residues.

The genes are TRBV28 and TRBJ1-1; D perhaps matches TRBD1 (5 bases). Germline loops: CDR1 MDHEN, CDR2 SYDVKM. This CDR3 comprises 11 residues. The V and J ends lost 8 bases and 1 base respectively, with 5 bases between them. The CDR3 nucleotides are TGTGCCAGCCAGGGGAACACTGAAGCTTTCTTT. Residues: CASQGNTEAFF.

This rearrangement joins TRBV5-1 to TRBJ2-5; the match to TRBD2 covers 15 bases. The V segment lost 1 base and the J segment 2 bases; nucleotides outside the gene matches: 3. The CDR3 sequence is 17 residues long. The V gene's germline CDR1 is SGHRS and CDR2 YFSETQ. The CDR3 nucleotides are TGCGCCAGCAGCTTGTCCGGACTAGCGGGAGGGCAAGAGACCCAGTACTTC. Translating gives CASSLSGLAGGQETQYF.

This clone has only one observation. As DNA, the CDR3 is TGTGCCAGCAGCGACAGGGGTCCGAGAGAGACCCAGTACTTC. Translated, it gives CASSDRGPRETQYF. The genes are TRBV2 and TRBJ2-5; 8 bases line up with TRBD1. Germline V gene sequence: CDR1 SNHLY, CDR2 FYNNEI. The V gene end was trimmed by 6 bases and the J gene end by 4 bases; junction bases not matched to a gene: 7. The CDR3 consists of 14 residues.

The V call is TRBV30, the J call TRBJ2-1; 7 bases agree with TRBD2. V shed 3 bases and J 1 base; nucleotides not matched to a gene: 9. The CDR3 runs 16 residues. The germline gives CDR1 GTSNPN, CDR2 SVGIG (reference sequence). Here the CDR3 DNA reads TGTGCCTGGAGACAACCGGGACTAACTTCCTACAATGAGCAGTTCTTC. It encodes CAWRQPGLTSYNEQFF.

For this clone: One end of the junction does not line up with germline, which may come from a read error. The chain combines TRBV7-7 with TRBJ2-1; D ambiguous. Germline V gives CDR1 SSHAT, CDR2 FNYEAQ (reference sequence). The CDR3 length is 16 residues. The CDR3 coding sequence is TGTGCTAGCAGCCCCCAAACGCAACTTTCGACAAATGAGCAGTTCTTC. Protein product: CASSPQTQLSTNEQFF.

The chain is built from TRBV10-2 and TRBJ1-2; D call uncertain. Looked up from germline, CDR1 is WSHSY and CDR2 is SAAADI. This CDR3 is 13 amino acids long. Trimming removed 7 bases from V and 2 bases from J, with 11 bases in between. The CDR3 here is CASTPDLNYGYTF. The CDR3 DNA is TGCGCCAGCACCCCGGATCTAAACTATGGCTACACCTTC.

The CDR3 is CASSFWGGRGGYTF. The CDR3 nucleotides are TGTGCCAGCAGTTTTTGGGGGGGGCGGGGTGGCTACACCTTC. The chain is built from TRBV27 and TRBJ1-2; weak D call: TRBD1 (6 bases). The germline V and J ends were trimmed by 3 bases and 7 bases, with 15 bases remaining between them. The CDR3 covers 14 residues. The germline CDR1 and CDR2 sequences are MNHEY and SMNVEV (reference sequence).

The chain carries TRBV30 and TRBJ2-2; D gene ambiguous. The germline gives CDR1 GTSNPN, CDR2 SVGIG (reference sequence). Trimming took off 3 bases at V and 0 bases at J, with 8 bases between the two ends. The CDR3 consists of 14 residues. This CDR3 reads CAWSPLSNTGELFF. In DNA form, the CDR3 reads TGTGCCTGGAGCCCCCTTTCGAACACCGGGGAGCTGTTTTTT.

V usage is TRBV10-2 and J usage is TRBJ2-5, with 7 bases fitting TRBD1. CDR3 length: 16 amino acids. From germline, CDR1 is WSHSY and CDR2 SAAADI. Losses at the gene ends were 3 bases for V and 2 bases for J; bases not matched to a gene: 9. CDR3 sequence (DNA): TGCGCCAGCAGTGATCCCCCCTTCAGGGGGCAAGAGACCCAGTACTTC. Translated: CASSDPPFRGQETQYF.

V is TRBV5-1 and J is TRBJ2-3, with 7 bases matching TRBD2. V was pared by 0 bases and J by 2 bases, with 3 bases of the junction left unmatched. Germline lookup yields CDR1 SGHRS and CDR2 YFSETQ. The CDR3 covers 15 residues. CDR3 residues: CASSLGGLPTDTQYF. CDR3 in DNA: TGCGCCAGCAGCTTGGGGGGACTACCCACAGATACGCAGTATTTT.

This chain uses TRBV7-3 with TRBJ2-3, with a weak D call TRBD2 (6 bases). The CDR3 extends over 15 amino acids. Trimming shortened V by 5 bases and J by 1 base, and 13 bases separated the two germline ends. The germline V gene has CDR1 SGHTA and CDR2 FQGTGA. The CDR3 DNA reads as TGTGCCAGCAGCCCTCGACTAGACGGCACAGATACGCAGTATTTT. The encoded protein is CASSPRLDGTDTQYF. The complete variable domain, with remaining parts taken from reference TRBV7-3 and TRBJ2-3, reads GAGVSQTPSNKVTEKGKYVELRCDPISGHTALYWYRQSLGQGPEFLIYFQGTGAADDSGLPNDRFFAVRPEGSVSTLKIQRTERGDSAVYLCASSPRLDGTDTQYFGPGTRLTVL.

About this clone: One junction end disagrees with the germline gene, perhaps due to a read error. The rearrangement links TRBV19 to TRBJ1-5; D gene uncertain. Germline CDR1 LNHDA, CDR2 SQIVND (reference sequence). CDR3 size: 11 residues. The CDR3 region has the DNA TGTGCCAGTAGGAACACGTATGAAATGTATTTT. Protein product: CASRNTYEMYF.

This clone has just one count. The chain links TRBV5-1 to TRBJ1-1, with D possibly being TRBD1 (6 bases). The germline V gene has CDR1 SGHRS and CDR2 YFSETQ. V lost 0 bases and J lost 0, with 6 bases in between. The CDR3 runs 14 residues. CDR3 DNA sequence: TGCGCCAGCAGCTTGGGGACAGTGAACACTGAAGCTTTCTTT. This translates into CASSLGTVNTEAFF.

V gene TRBV6-6 combines with J gene TRBJ2-1; no clear D. Germline V gene data show CDR1 as MNHNY and CDR2 as SVGAGI (reference sequence). The CDR3 runs 14 residues. V shed 8 bases and J shed 6 bases, with 17 bases lying between them. The CDR3 sequence is CASAVRRNGNEQFF. In nucleotides, the CDR3 is TGTGCCAGCGCTGTAAGGCGAAACGGCAATGAGCAGTTCTTC.

CDR3 in DNA: TGTGCCAGCAGCCCGCTAGCGGGAACCTACAATGAGCAGTTCTTC. The encoded protein is CASSPLAGTYNEQFF. The rearrangement uses TRBV5-6 and TRBJ2-1, with TRBD2 matching 9 bases. The junction had 4 bases not matched to a gene; V was cut back by 4 bases and J by 2 bases. The CDR3 is made up of 15 amino acids. Germline lookup yields CDR1 SGHDT and CDR2 YYEEEE.

J is TRBJ2-6 and V is TRBV28, with 8 nucleotides matching TRBD1. The CDR3 runs to 15 residues. Germline assignment: CDR1 MDHEN and CDR2 SYDVKM. V lost 6 bases and J lost 2; bases outside the gene matches: 3. The DNA for the CDR3 is TGTGCCAGCAGCCACAGGGGGACTGGGGCCAACGTCCTGACTTTC. It is translated as CASSHRGTGANVLTF.